This T cell receptor beta chain was captured by sequencing in a study of Ad26.COV2.S vaccination and SARS-CoV-2 variants. Background on the study: Enrollment placed the donor in the COV1001 Ad26.COV2.S trial arm. Study-level points and caveats: CD8+ and CD4+ T cells specific for spike reportedly responded with substantial breadth after vaccination.

TCRdb's copy holds only in-frame clones and misses some; the assay was immunoSEQ multiplex PCR. The sample includes roughly 350,000 clones, 70% to 90% seen only once; the top ten take around 11%. There are 14 residues in the CDR3. The germline V and J ends were trimmed by 0 bases and 5 bases, with 10 bases remaining between them. Per germline, CDR1 MGHRA and CDR2 YSYEKL. The treatment: 15 to 20 received Ad26.COV2.S at low or high dose, single or two shots; about 5 received placebo; per-sample allocation not given. Specimens were obtained on day 63 following the first vaccine or placebo injection. A Boston adult aged 18-55 years was the donor. This vaccine is an Ad26 vector that expresses the Wuhan-strain SARS-CoV-2 spike. This clone came up many times. As yet, its antigen is unknown.

The TCR comes from a person between 18 and 60 years old who received the Ad26.COV2.S COVID-19 vaccine or a placebo. The chain combines TRBV4-1 with TRBJ1-2, with a tentative D call TRBD1 (5 bases). The sequencing here drew on peripheral blood, taken in a trial of Ad26.COV2.S vaccine versus placebo. This chain's CDR3 is CASSQEGAAYGYTF. Here the CDR3 DNA reads TGCGCCAGCAGCCAAGAAGGGGCAGCTTATGGCTACACCTTC.